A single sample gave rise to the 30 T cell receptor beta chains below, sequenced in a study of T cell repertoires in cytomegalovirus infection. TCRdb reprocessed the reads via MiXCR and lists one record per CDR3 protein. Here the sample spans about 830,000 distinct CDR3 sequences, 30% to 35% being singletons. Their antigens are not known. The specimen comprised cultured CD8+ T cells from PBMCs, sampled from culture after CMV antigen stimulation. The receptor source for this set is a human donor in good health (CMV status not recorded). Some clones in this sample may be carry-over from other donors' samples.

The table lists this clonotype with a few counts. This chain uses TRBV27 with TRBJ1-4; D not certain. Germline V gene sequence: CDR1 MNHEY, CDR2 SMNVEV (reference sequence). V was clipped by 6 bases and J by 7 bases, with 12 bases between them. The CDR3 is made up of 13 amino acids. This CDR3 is CASSFILGEKLFF. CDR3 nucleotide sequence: TGTGCCAGCAGCTTTATCCTTGGTGAAAAACTGTTTTTT. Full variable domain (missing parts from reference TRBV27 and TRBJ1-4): EAQVTQNPRYLITVTGKKLTVTCSQNMNHEYMSWYRQDPGLGLRQIYYSMNVEVTDKGDVPEGYKVSRKEKRNFPLILESPSPNQTSLYFCASSFILGEKLFFGSGTQLSVL.

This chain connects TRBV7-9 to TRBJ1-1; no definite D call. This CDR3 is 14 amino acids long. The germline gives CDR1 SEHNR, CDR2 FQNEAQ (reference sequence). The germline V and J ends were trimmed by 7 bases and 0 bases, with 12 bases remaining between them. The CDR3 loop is CASTGERLNTEAFF. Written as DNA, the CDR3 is TGTGCCAGCACAGGAGAGAGACTGAACACTGAAGCTTTCTTT.

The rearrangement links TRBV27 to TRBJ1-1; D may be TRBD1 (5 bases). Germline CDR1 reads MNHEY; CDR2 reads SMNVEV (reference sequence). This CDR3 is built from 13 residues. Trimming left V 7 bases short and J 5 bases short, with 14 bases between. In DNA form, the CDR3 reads TGTGCCAGCACCTTGGCCTGGGGGACTGAAGCTTTCTTT. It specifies CASTLAWGTEAFF.

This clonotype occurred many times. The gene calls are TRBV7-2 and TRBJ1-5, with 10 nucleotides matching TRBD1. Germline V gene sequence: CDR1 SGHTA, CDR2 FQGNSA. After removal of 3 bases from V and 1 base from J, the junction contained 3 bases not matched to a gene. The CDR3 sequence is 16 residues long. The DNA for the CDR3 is TGTGCCAGCAGCTTGACAGGGGGCCGGAGCAATCAGCCCCAGCATTTT. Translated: CASSLTGGRSNQPQHF.

The CDR3 reads CASKTGGRGGYTF. The CDR3 region has the DNA TGTGCCAGCAAGACAGGGGGCCGTGGTGGCTACACCTTC. The chain joins TRBV9 to TRBJ1-2; 10 bases map to TRBD1. With 6 bases clipped from V and 7 bases from J, the junction kept 6 bases outside the gene matches. CDR1 and CDR2 (germline): SGDLS, YYNGEE. CDR3 length: 13 residues.

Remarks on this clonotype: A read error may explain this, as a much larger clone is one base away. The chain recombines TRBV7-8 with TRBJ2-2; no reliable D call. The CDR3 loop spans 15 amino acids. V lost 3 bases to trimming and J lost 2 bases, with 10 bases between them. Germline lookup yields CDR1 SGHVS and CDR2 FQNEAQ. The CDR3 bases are TGTGCCAGCAGCTTTTTATCCACAAACACCGGGGAGCTGTTTTTT. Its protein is CASSFLSTNTGELFF.

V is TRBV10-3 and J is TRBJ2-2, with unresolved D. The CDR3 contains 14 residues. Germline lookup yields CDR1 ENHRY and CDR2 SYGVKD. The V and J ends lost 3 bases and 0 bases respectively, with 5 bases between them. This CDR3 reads CAISDGPNTGELFF. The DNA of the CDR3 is TGTGCCATCAGTGACGGTCCGAACACCGGGGAGCTGTTTTTT.

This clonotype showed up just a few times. CDR3 DNA sequence: TGTGCCAGCAGCCAAGAGTCCCCTGCCTCCTACAATGAGCAGTTCTTC. This codes for CASSQESPASYNEQFF. J is TRBJ2-1 and V is TRBV4-2; D unclear. The CDR3 is made up of 16 amino acids. V gave up 0 bases and J gave up 0 bases, with 9 bases separating them. Germline V CDR1 and CDR2: LGHNA, YNFKEQ.

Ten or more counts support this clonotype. The CDR3 spells CASSPGGAGLNTGELFF. The CDR3 nucleotides are TGTGCCAGCAGTCCCGGGGGAGCGGGCTTAAACACCGGGGAGCTGTTTTTT. The V and J genes are TRBV7-6 and TRBJ2-2, with D maybe TRBD2 (6 bases). Germline CDR1 reads SGHVS; CDR2 reads FNYEAQ. V was cut by 6 bases and J by 2 bases, with 19 bases left in between. The CDR3 runs 17 residues.

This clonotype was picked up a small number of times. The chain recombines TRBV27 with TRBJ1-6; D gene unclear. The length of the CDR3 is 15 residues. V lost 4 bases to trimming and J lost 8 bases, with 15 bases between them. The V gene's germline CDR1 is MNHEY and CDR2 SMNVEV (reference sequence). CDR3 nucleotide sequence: TGTGCCAGCAGTTCCCCTTCCCCATCATATTCACCCCTCCACTTT. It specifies CASSSPSPSYSPLHF.

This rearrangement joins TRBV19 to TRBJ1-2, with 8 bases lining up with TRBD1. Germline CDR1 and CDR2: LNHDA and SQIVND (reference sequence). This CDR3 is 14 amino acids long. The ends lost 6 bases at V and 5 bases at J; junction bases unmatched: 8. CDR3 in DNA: TGTGCCAGTAGCTCGTCGACAGGGGAATATGGCTACACCTTC. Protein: CASSSSTGEYGYTF.

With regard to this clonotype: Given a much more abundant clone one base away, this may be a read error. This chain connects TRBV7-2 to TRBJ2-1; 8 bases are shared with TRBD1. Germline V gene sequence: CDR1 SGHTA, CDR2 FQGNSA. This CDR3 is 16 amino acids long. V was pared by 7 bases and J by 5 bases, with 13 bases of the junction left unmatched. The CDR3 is CASNLGAGGAHNEQFF. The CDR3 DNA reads TGTGCCAGCAATCTAGGGGCAGGGGGCGCCCACAATGAGCAGTTCTTC.

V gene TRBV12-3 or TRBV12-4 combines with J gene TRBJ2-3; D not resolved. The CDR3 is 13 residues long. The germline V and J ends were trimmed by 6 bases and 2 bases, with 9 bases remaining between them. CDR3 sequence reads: CASRSPATDTQYF. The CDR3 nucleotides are TGTGCCAGCAGGTCCCCAGCCACAGATACGCAGTATTTT.

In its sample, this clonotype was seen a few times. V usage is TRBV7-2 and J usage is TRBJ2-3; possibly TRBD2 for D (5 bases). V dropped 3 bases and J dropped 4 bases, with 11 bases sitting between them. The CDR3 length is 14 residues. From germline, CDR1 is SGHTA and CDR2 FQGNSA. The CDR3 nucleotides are TGTGCCAGCAGCTTGGCCCTGAGGGCAGATACGCAGTATTTT. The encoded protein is CASSLALRADTQYF.

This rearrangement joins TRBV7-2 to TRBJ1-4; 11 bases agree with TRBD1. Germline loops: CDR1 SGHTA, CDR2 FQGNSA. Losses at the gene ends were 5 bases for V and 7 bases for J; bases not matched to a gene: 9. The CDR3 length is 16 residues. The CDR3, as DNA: TGTGCCAGCAGCCCTCCGGGACAGGGGGGTTCTGAAAAACTGTTTTTT. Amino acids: CASSPPGQGGSEKLFF.

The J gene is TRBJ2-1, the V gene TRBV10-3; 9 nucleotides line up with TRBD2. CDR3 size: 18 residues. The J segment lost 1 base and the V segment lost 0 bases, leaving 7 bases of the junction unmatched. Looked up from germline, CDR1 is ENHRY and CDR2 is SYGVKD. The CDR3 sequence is CAISESVVSGGSYNEQFF. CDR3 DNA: TGTGCCATCAGTGAGTCGGTGGTTAGCGGGGGATCCTACAATGAGCAGTTCTTC.

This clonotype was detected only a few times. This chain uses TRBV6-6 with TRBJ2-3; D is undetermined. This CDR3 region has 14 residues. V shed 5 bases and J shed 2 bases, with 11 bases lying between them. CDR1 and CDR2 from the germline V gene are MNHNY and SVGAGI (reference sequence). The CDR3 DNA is TGTGCCAGCAGTCCCCGGGCCAACACAGATACGCAGTATTTT. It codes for CASSPRANTDTQYF.

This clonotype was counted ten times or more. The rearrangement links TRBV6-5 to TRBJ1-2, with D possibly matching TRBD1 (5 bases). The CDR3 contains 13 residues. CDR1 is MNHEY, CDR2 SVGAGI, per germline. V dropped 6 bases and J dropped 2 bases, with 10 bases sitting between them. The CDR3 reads CASSSDRNYGYTF. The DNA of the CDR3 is TGTGCCAGCAGCTCAGACAGAAACTATGGCTACACCTTC.

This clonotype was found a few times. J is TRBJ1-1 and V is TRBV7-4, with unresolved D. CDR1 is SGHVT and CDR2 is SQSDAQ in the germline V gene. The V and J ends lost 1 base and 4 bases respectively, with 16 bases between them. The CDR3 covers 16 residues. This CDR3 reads CASSLVQTGGGTEAFF. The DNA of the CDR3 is TGTGCCAGCAGCTTAGTGCAGACCGGCGGCGGCACTGAAGCTTTCTTT.

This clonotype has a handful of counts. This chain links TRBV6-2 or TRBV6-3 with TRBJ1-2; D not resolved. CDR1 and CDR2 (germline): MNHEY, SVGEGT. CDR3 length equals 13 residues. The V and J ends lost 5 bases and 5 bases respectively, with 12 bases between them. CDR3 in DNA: TGTGCCAGCAGTCTCGGACCAATTTATGGCTACACCTTC. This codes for CASSLGPIYGYTF.

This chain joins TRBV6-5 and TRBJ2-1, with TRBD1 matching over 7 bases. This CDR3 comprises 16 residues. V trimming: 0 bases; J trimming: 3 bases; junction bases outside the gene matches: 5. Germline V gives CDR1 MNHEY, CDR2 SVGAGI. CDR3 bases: TGTGCCAGCAGTTACTCCCAGACAGGGATCTACAATGAGCAGTTCTTC. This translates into CASSYSQTGIYNEQFF.

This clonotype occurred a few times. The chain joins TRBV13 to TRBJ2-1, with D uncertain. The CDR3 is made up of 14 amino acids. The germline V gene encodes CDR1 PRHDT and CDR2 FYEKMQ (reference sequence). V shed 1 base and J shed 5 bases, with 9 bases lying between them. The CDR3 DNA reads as TGTGCCAGCAGCTTAGTACCTGCCAACAATGAGCAGTTCTTC. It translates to CASSLVPANNEQFF. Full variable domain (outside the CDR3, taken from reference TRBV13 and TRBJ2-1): AAGVIQSPRHLIKEKRETATLKCYPIPRHDTVYWYQQGPGQDPQFLISFYEKMQSDKGSIPDRFSAQQFSDYHSELNMSSLELGDSALYFCASSLVPANNEQFFGPGTRLTVL.

In DNA form, the CDR3 reads TGTGCCAGCAGCTTCAGGACTAGCGGGTCCAACGAGCAGTACTTC. Translated: CASSFRTSGSNEQYF. V is TRBV7-4 and J is TRBJ2-7; TRBD2 aligns across 11 bases. The CDR3 is 15 amino acids. Germline CDR1 is SGHVT and CDR2 is SQSDAQ. V shed 3 bases and J 5 bases; nucleotides not matched to a gene: 6.

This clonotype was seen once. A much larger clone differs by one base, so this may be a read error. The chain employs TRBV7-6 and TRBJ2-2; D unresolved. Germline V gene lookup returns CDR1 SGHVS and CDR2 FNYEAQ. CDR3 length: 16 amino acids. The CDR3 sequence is CASSLNYLSNIGELFF. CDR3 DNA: TGTGCCAGCAGCTTAAATTATCTATCGAACATCGGGGAGCTGTTTTTT.

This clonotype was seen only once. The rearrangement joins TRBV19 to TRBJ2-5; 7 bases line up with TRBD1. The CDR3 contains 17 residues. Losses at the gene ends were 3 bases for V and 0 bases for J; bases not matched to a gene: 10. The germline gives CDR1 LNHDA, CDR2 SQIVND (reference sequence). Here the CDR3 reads CASSIQGVVGYQETQYF. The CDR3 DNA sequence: TGTGCCAGTAGTATCCAGGGGGTAGTGGGGTACCAAGAGACCCAGTACTTC.

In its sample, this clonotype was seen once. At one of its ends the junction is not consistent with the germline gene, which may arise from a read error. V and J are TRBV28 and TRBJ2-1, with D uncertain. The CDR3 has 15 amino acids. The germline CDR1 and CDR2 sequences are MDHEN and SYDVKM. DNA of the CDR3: TGTGGCAGCAGTTTCTGGGCCCACAGTTACAATGAGCAGTTCTTC. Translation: CGSSFWAHSYNEQFF.

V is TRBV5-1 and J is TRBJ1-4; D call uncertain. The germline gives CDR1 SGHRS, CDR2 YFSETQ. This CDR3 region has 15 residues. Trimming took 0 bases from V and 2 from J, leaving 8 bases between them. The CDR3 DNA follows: TGCGCCAGCAGCTTGGTGGGGTTCACTAATGAAAAACTGTTTTTT. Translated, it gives CASSLVGFTNEKLFF.

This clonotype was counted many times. Here the CDR3 reads CASSSPTGELFF. CDR3 DNA sequence: TGTGCCAGCAGTTCCCCCACCGGGGAGCTGTTTTTT. The chain employs TRBV12-3 or TRBV12-4 and TRBJ2-2, with no clear D. CDR3 length equals 12 residues. The V and J ends lost 4 bases and 4 bases respectively, with 4 bases between them.

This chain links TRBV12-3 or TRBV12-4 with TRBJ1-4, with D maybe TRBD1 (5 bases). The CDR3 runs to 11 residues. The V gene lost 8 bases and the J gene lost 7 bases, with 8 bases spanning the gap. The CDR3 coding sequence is TGTGCCAGCGCCGGGGGTGAAAAACTGTTTTTT. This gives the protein CASAGGEKLFF.

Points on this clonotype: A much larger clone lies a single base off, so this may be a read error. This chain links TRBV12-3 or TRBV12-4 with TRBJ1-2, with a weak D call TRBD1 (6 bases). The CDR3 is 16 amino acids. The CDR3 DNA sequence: TGTGCCAACAGTTCCCACAACAGGGAAGGTCACTATGGCTACACCTTC. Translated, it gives CANSSHNREGHYGYTF.